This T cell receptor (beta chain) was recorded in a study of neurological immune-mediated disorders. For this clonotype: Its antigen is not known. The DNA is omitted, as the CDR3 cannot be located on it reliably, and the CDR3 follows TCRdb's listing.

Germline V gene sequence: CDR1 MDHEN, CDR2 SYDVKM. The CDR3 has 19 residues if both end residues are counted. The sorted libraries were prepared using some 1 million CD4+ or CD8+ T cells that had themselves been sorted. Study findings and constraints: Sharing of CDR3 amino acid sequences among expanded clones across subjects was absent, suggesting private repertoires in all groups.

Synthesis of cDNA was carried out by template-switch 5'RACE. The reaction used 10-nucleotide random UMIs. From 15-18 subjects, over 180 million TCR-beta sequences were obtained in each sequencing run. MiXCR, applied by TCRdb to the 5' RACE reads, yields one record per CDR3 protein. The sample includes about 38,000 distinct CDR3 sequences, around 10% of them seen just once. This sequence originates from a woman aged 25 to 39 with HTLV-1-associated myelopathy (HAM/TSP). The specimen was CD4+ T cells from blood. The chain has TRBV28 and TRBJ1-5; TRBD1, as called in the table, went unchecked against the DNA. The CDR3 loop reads CASSIYLCSVLFSGGPQHF.